The rows below give T cell receptor beta chains drawn from one sample of a study of Ad26.COV2.S vaccination and SARS-CoV-2 variants. Method: immunoSEQ multiplex PCR; TCRdb's copy keeps in-frame clones and lacks some. The table lists around 450,000 clones, less than 95% of them singletons. The input for sequencing was peripheral blood, taken in a trial of Ad26.COV2.S vaccine versus placebo. These receptors all stem from a person aged 18-65 years who received the Ad26.COV2.S COVID-19 vaccine or a placebo. Both conserved end residues are part of each CDR3. Fields, in order: D gene, V gene, J gene, clone size, CDR3 DNA, CDR3 protein. The D gene is left open where the match is weak. The size field is filled for only some rows; it gives once, few, many or a size class.

d_gene: NA
v_gene: TRBV12-2
j_gene: TRBJ2-1
abundance: once
CDR3nt: TGTGCAAGTCGCTTAGGGACTAGCGGGAGGATGTATAATGAGCAGTTCTTC
CDR3aa: CASRLGTSGRMYNEQFF

d_gene: TRBD1
v_gene: TRBV24-1
j_gene: TRBJ2-5
abundance: NA
CDR3nt: TGTGCCACCAGTGAAGAAGGGGGCCAGGAGACCCAGTACTTC
CDR3aa: CATSEEGGQETQYF

d_gene: NA
v_gene: TRBV24-1
j_gene: TRBJ2-1
abundance: NA
CDR3nt: TGTGCCACCAGTGATTTCGCGGAGCAGTTCTTC
CDR3aa: CATSDFAEQFF

d_gene: NA
v_gene: TRBV20-1
j_gene: TRBJ2-7
abundance: NA
CDR3nt: TGCAGTGCTATTGTAGGCTACGAGCAGTACTTC
CDR3aa: CSAIVGYEQYF

d_gene: TRBD1
v_gene: TRBV23-1
j_gene: TRBJ1-3
abundance: NA
CDR3nt: TGCGCCAGCAGTCAAGCTACAGGGGGCACCATATATTTT
CDR3aa: CASSQATGGTIYF

d_gene: TRBD2
v_gene: TRBV5-6
j_gene: TRBJ2-1
abundance: NA
CDR3nt: TGTGCCAGCAGCTTAAGGACTAGCGGCTCCTACAATGAGCAGTTCTTC
CDR3aa: CASSLRTSGSYNEQFF

d_gene: NA
v_gene: TRBV5-4
j_gene: TRBJ2-2
abundance: NA
CDR3nt: TGTGCCAGCAGCCGGGGCGGGGTGAGTTCCGGGGAGCTGTTTTTT
CDR3aa: CASSRGGVSSGELFF

d_gene: NA
v_gene: TRBV5-6
j_gene: TRBJ2-5
abundance: NA
CDR3nt: TGTGCCAGCAGCTTGGTGTCACAGGTCCGAGAGACCCAGTACTTC
CDR3aa: CASSLVSQVRETQYF

d_gene: NA
v_gene: TRBV7-9
j_gene: TRBJ1-1
abundance: NA
CDR3nt: TGTGCCAGCAGCTTAGCCCCGACAGTCATGAACACTGAAGCTTTCTTT
CDR3aa: CASSLAPTVMNTEAFF

d_gene: TRBD2
v_gene: TRBV9
j_gene: TRBJ2-7
abundance: NA
CDR3nt: TGTGCCAGCAGCGTCGGACTAGCGGGGGGGCTCTACGAGCAGTACTTC
CDR3aa: CASSVGLAGGLYEQYF

d_gene: NA
v_gene: TRBV7-2
j_gene: TRBJ1-5
abundance: NA
CDR3nt: TGTGCCAGCAGTTCACAGGGAAGAGGAAATCAGCCCCAGCATTTT
CDR3aa: CASSSQGRGNQPQHF

d_gene: NA
v_gene: TRBV13
j_gene: TRBJ1-1
abundance: once
CDR3nt: TGTGCCAGCAGTTTCACAGGGACTGAAGCTTTCTTT
CDR3aa: CASSFTGTEAFF

d_gene: NA
v_gene: TRBV28
j_gene: TRBJ1-6
abundance: once
CDR3nt: TGTGCCAGCAGTTTATTGAATGTCGTGGGGAAGAACTCACCCCTCCACTTT
CDR3aa: CASSLLNVVGKNSPLHF

d_gene: TRBD2
v_gene: TRBV7-8
j_gene: TRBJ2-7
abundance: few
CDR3nt: TGTGCCAGCAGCTTCGGGACTAGCGGGAGGAAACTGTACTTC
CDR3aa: CASSFGTSGRKLYF

d_gene: NA
v_gene: TRBV28
j_gene: TRBJ2-3
abundance: NA
CDR3nt: TGTGCCAGCAGTTCCGGGACCAGCACAGATACGCAGTATTTT
CDR3aa: CASSSGTSTDTQYF

d_gene: TRBD1
v_gene: TRBV5-8
j_gene: TRBJ1-2
abundance: NA
CDR3nt: TGTGCCAGCGCAGGGGGCGGCTATGGCTACACCTTC
CDR3aa: CASAGGGYGYTF

d_gene: TRBD2
v_gene: TRBV4-2
j_gene: TRBJ2-1
abundance: NA
CDR3nt: TGTGCCAGCAGCCAAGATGGTGCGGGAGGGGGAGGTGAGCAGTTCTTC
CDR3aa: CASSQDGAGGGGEQFF

d_gene: NA
v_gene: TRBV2
j_gene: TRBJ2-3
abundance: NA
CDR3nt: TGTGCCAGCAGAATAAGCACAGATACGCAGTATTTT
CDR3aa: CASRISTDTQYF

d_gene: NA
v_gene: TRBV16
j_gene: TRBJ2-1
abundance: NA
CDR3nt: TGTGCCAGCAGCCAATCTTGGCCAGTTGGGGAGCAGTTCTTC
CDR3aa: CASSQSWPVGEQFF

d_gene: TRBD2
v_gene: TRBV11-2
j_gene: TRBJ2-7
abundance: NA
CDR3nt: TGTGCCAGCAGCTCGGGACTAGCGGGAGCCTACGAGCAGTACTTC
CDR3aa: CASSSGLAGAYEQYF

d_gene: NA
v_gene: TRBV29-1
j_gene: TRBJ2-7
abundance: once
CDR3nt: TGCAGCGTTGAAACACGAACCTACGAGCAGTACTTC
CDR3aa: CSVETRTYEQYF

d_gene: TRBD2
v_gene: TRBV11-3
j_gene: TRBJ2-1
abundance: NA
CDR3nt: TGTGCCAGCAGCTTAGATCCCGGACTAGCAGGTTTCAATGAGCAGTTCTTC
CDR3aa: CASSLDPGLAGFNEQFF

d_gene: TRBD2
v_gene: TRBV28
j_gene: TRBJ2-7
abundance: NA
CDR3nt: TGTGCCAGCAGTTCGGGGGGGTCTGCCTACGAGCAGTACTTC
CDR3aa: CASSSGGSAYEQYF

d_gene: NA
v_gene: TRBV9
j_gene: TRBJ2-2
abundance: NA
CDR3nt: TGTGCCAGCAGCGTAGGGGGCGGGTCCGGGGAGCTGTTTTTT
CDR3aa: CASSVGGGSGELFF

d_gene: TRBD1
v_gene: TRBV24-1
j_gene: TRBJ2-1
abundance: NA
CDR3nt: TGTGCCACCAGTGAACCCGGGACAGGGGCGGGTGAGCAGTTCTTC
CDR3aa: CATSEPGTGAGEQFF

d_gene: TRBD1
v_gene: TRBV29-1
j_gene: TRBJ2-5
abundance: NA
CDR3nt: TGCAGCGTTGACCGGACAGGAGGCCCACAAGAGACCCAGTACTTC
CDR3aa: CSVDRTGGPQETQYF

d_gene: NA
v_gene: TRBV3-1/TRBV3-2
j_gene: TRBJ2-1
abundance: NA
CDR3nt: TGTGCCAGCAGCCGAGACTCCTACAATGAGCAGTTCTTC
CDR3aa: CASSRDSYNEQFF

d_gene: TRBD1
v_gene: TRBV9
j_gene: TRBJ2-7
abundance: NA
CDR3nt: TGTGCCAGCAGCGTAGAGGACAGGGGGCACGACGAGCAGTACTTC
CDR3aa: CASSVEDRGHDEQYF

d_gene: NA
v_gene: TRBV28
j_gene: TRBJ1-2
abundance: NA
CDR3nt: TGTGCCAGCAGCCCCCGGAATACAGGGATGGGATATGGCTACACCTTC
CDR3aa: CASSPRNTGMGYGYTF

d_gene: NA
v_gene: TRBV6-5
j_gene: TRBJ1-5
abundance: NA
CDR3nt: TGTGCCAGCAGCCTCACGGGACTCGGCAATCAGCCCCAGCATTTT
CDR3aa: CASSLTGLGNQPQHF

d_gene: NA
v_gene: TRBV12-3/TRBV12-4
j_gene: TRBJ1-5
abundance: NA
CDR3nt: TGTGCCAGCAGGCCCACAGGGAATCAGCCCCAGCATTTT
CDR3aa: CASRPTGNQPQHF

d_gene: TRBD2
v_gene: TRBV6-2/TRBV6-3
j_gene: TRBJ2-1
abundance: NA
CDR3nt: TGTGCCAGCAGTCGACTAGCGGGAGAGGGCAATGAGCAGTTCTTC
CDR3aa: CASSRLAGEGNEQFF

d_gene: NA
v_gene: TRBV15
j_gene: TRBJ2-2
abundance: NA
CDR3nt: TGTGCCACCAGCAAGCAGGGGAGGTTGAGGACCGGGGAGCTGTTTTTT
CDR3aa: CATSKQGRLRTGELFF

d_gene: NA
v_gene: TRBV7-2
j_gene: TRBJ2-1
abundance: NA
CDR3nt: TGTGCCAGCAGCAGCCTGGGACCCGGAAATGAGCAGTTCTTC
CDR3aa: CASSSLGPGNEQFF

d_gene: TRBD1
v_gene: TRBV6-4
j_gene: TRBJ2-7
abundance: NA
CDR3nt: TGTGCCAGATACAGGGGAAGATACGAGCAGTACTTC
CDR3aa: CARYRGRYEQYF

d_gene: TRBD1
v_gene: TRBV6-5
j_gene: TRBJ1-1
abundance: NA
CDR3nt: TGTGCCAGCAGTTCTCCGGGACAGGGGGCGTTTGAAGCTTTCTTT
CDR3aa: CASSSPGQGAFEAFF

d_gene: NA
v_gene: TRBV29-1
j_gene: TRBJ2-1
abundance: once
CDR3nt: TGCAGCGTTGAAGGACTGAGACAGGTCTCCTACAATGAGCAGTTCTTC
CDR3aa: CSVEGLRQVSYNEQFF

d_gene: NA
v_gene: TRBV4-1
j_gene: TRBJ2-7
abundance: once
CDR3nt: TGCGCCAGCAGCCAAGATCACAGGATTGGCTACGAGCAGTACTTC
CDR3aa: CASSQDHRIGYEQYF

d_gene: TRBD2
v_gene: TRBV19
j_gene: TRBJ2-7
abundance: NA
CDR3nt: TGTGCCAGTAGCAATCGGGGGGTCTCCTACGAGCAGTACTTC
CDR3aa: CASSNRGVSYEQYF

d_gene: TRBD1
v_gene: TRBV4-1
j_gene: TRBJ1-3
abundance: NA
CDR3nt: TGCGCCAGCAGCCTCCGGGACAGGGGACCCTCTGGAAACACCATATATTTT
CDR3aa: CASSLRDRGPSGNTIYF

d_gene: NA
v_gene: TRBV28
j_gene: TRBJ1-4
abundance: NA
CDR3nt: TGTGCCAGCAGTTTCGACGTGAAACTGTTTTTT
CDR3aa: CASSFDVKLFF

d_gene: NA
v_gene: TRBV15
j_gene: TRBJ1-5
abundance: NA
CDR3nt: TGTGCCACCAGCGACCGACACCGGGAAGTTCAGCCCCAGCATTTT
CDR3aa: CATSDRHREVQPQHF

d_gene: TRBD2
v_gene: TRBV10-3
j_gene: TRBJ2-3
abundance: NA
CDR3nt: TGTGCCATCAGCGTGACTAGCGGGAGTGCAGATACGCAGTATTTT
CDR3aa: CAISVTSGSADTQYF

d_gene: NA
v_gene: TRBV27
j_gene: TRBJ2-4
abundance: NA
CDR3nt: TGTGCCAGCAGTTGGTCGGGACCGAAAAACATTCAGTACTTC
CDR3aa: CASSWSGPKNIQYF

d_gene: NA
v_gene: TRBV24-1
j_gene: TRBJ2-2
abundance: few
CDR3nt: TGTGCCACCAGTGATCCCCCCGGGGTCAAGGAGCTGTTTTTT
CDR3aa: CATSDPPGVKELFF

d_gene: TRBD2
v_gene: TRBV7-3
j_gene: TRBJ2-2
abundance: NA
CDR3nt: TGTGCCAGCAGCCCACCTTCGGGGCTAGCGGGAGGGCCGGGCACCGGGGAGCTGTTTTTT
CDR3aa: CASSPPSGLAGGPGTGELFF

d_gene: NA
v_gene: TRBV20-1
j_gene: TRBJ1-1
abundance: NA
CDR3nt: TGCAGTGCTAGTGCTGCCGGGACCTTGAACACTGAAGCTTTCTTT
CDR3aa: CSASAAGTLNTEAFF

d_gene: NA
v_gene: TRBV7-7
j_gene: TRBJ2-2
abundance: NA
CDR3nt: TGTGCCACGCCGGACAGCTACACCGGGGAGCTGTTTTTT
CDR3aa: CATPDSYTGELFF